The clone carrying this T cell receptor beta chain came up a few times. This CDR3 has 15 residues. The germline V gene has CDR1 SGHRS and CDR2 YFSETQ. With 3 bases removed from V and 0 bases from J, the gap between germline ends came to 7 bases. Amplification of TCR beta CDR3 regions used RNA as the template. The HTBI set primed first-round TCR CDR3 RT-PCR. TCRdb independently ran MiXCR on the multiplex PCR reads; one entry per CDR3 protein. Altogether more than 500,000 distinct CDR3 sequences are present, 15% to 20% being singletons, with the ten largest covering 25% to 30%. This entry is derived from a study of T cells in Graves' hyperthyroidism and ophthalmopathy.

The sequence was collected from a young woman with Graves' ophthalmopathy. This chain uses TRBV5-1 with TRBJ2-6; D is uncertain. Sequencing was carried out using blood. The CDR3 sequence is CASSSVNSGANVLTF. The CDR3 DNA sequence: TGCGCCAGCAGCTCCGTGAACTCTGGGGCCAACGTCCTGACTTTC.